The text below deals with one T cell receptor (beta chain). The target antigen is unknown. V dropped 5 bases and J dropped 9; count of bases not matched to a gene: 6. The germline gives CDR1 SGHAT, CDR2 FQNNGV. This CDR3 is built from 14 residues. This record belongs to a study of cytomegalovirus exposure and HLA in healthy donors. Study-level findings and limits: Researchers left out some V segments, among them TRBV6-2 and TRBV6-3, as indistinguishable. Altogether, 160 or so TCR beta chains were recorded as cytomegalovirus-associated.

Vbeta (60) and Jbeta (13) primers were used in the PCR. Assay: immunoSEQ multiplex PCR; the TCRdb copy retains only in-frame clones and omits some. The sample includes about 130,000 clones, about 82% seen only once; the top ten take around 5%. This donor had no CMV serostatus on record. Specimen: PBMCs. This receptor was identified in a man aged 25-45 years in good health. V gene TRBV11-2 combines with J gene TRBJ2-1, with TRBD1 matching over 11 bases. CDR3 sequence (DNA): TGTGCCAGCAGCGCACCGGGACAGGGGGGTGAGCAGTTCTTC. This encodes CASSAPGQGGEQFF. The full variable domain, rest sourced from reference TRBV11-2 and TRBJ2-1, is EAGVAQSPRYKIIEKRQSVAFWCNPISGHATLYWYQQILGQGPKLLIQFQNNGVVDDSQLPKDRFSAERLKGVDSTLKIQPAKLEDSAVYLCASSAPGQGGEQFFGPGTRLTVL.